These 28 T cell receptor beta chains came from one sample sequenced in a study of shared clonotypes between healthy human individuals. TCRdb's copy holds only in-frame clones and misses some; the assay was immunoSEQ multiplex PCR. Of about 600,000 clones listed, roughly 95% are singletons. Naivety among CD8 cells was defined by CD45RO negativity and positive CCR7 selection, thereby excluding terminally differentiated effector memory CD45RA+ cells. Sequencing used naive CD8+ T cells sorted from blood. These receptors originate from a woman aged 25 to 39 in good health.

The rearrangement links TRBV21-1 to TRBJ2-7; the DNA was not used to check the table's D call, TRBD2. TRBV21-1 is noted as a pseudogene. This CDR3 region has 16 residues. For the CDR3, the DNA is TGTACCAGCAGTCGAGAAGGGAGGCCCGACCCCAGACGGCAGTACTTC. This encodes CTSSREGRPDPRRQYF.

This chain's CDR3 is CASSFVGVQHF. The CDR3 DNA reads TGTGCCAGCAGTTTTGTGGGGGTCCAGCATTTT. The V gene is TRBV28, the J gene TRBJ1-5; D perhaps matches TRBD1 (5 bases). Germline CDR1 and CDR2: MDHEN and SYDVKM. With 3 bases removed from V and 12 bases from J, the gap between germline ends came to 9 bases. The CDR3 totals 11 residues.

The CDR3 sequence is CASSGPVPGTTYNEQFF. In DNA, the CDR3 is TGTGCCAGCAGTGGCCCAGTCCCGGGAACCACCTACAATGAGCAGTTCTTC. The gene calls are TRBV25-1 and TRBJ2-1, with D possibly being TRBD2 (5 bases). Germline V gene lookup returns CDR1 MGHDK and CDR2 SYGVNS. The V and J ends lost 4 bases and 2 bases respectively, with 18 bases between them. The CDR3 contains 17 residues.

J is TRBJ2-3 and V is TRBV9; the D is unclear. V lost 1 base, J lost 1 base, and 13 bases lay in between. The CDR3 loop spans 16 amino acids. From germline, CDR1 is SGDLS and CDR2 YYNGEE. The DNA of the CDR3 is TGTGCCAGCAGCGTATCTGAATGGCGCCGCACAGATACGCAGTATTTT. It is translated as CASSVSEWRRTDTQYF. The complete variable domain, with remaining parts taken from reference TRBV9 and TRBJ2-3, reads DSGVTQTPKHLITATGQRVTLRCSPRSGDLSVYWYQQSLDQGLQFLIQYYNGEERAKGNILERFSAQQFPDLHSELNLSSLELGDSALYFCASSVSEWRRTDTQYFGPGTRLTVL.

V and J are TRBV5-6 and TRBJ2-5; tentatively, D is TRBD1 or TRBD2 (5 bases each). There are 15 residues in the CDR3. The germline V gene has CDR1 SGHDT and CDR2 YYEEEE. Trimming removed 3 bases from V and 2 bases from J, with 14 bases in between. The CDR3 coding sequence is TGTGCCAGCAGCTGGACGGGACCACCTCAAGAGACCCAGTACTTC. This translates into CASSWTGPPQETQYF.

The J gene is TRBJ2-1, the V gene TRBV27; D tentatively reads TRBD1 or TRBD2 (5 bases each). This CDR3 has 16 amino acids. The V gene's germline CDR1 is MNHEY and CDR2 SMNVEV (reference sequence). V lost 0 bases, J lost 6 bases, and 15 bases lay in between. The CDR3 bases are TGTGCCAGCAGTTTATCCCCCGGGACGGAGGTCAATGAGCAGTTCTTC. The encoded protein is CASSLSPGTEVNEQFF.

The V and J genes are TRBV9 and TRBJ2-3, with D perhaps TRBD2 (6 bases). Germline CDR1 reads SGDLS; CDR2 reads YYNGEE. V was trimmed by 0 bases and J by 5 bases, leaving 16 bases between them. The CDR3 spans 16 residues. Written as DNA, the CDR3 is TGTGCCAGCAGCGTAGAGGGAGGAGGGAGTGGAGATACGCAGTATTTT. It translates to CASSVEGGGSGDTQYF.

CDR3 in DNA: TGCGCCAGCAGCTTGTTACTGTTTCCCGGGACGGGGAACACTGAAGCTTTCTTT. As protein: CASSLLLFPGTGNTEAFF. The rearrangement links TRBV5-1 to TRBJ1-1, with D perhaps matching TRBD1 (5 bases). Trimming stripped 1 base from V and 1 base from J, with 20 bases between. The germline CDR1 and CDR2 sequences are SGHRS and YFSETQ. The CDR3 covers 18 residues.

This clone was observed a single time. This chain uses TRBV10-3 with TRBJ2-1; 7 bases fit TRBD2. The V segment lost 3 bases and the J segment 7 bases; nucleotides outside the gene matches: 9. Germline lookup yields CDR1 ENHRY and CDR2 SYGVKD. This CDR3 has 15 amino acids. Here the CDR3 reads CAISDVAGAENEQFF. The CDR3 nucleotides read TGTGCCATCAGTGATGTGGCGGGAGCGGAAAATGAGCAGTTCTTC.

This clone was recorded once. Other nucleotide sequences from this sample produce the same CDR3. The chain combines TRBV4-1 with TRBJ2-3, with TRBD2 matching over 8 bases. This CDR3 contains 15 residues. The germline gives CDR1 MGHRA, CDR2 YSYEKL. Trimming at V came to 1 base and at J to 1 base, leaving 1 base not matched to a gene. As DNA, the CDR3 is TGCGCCAGCAGCCAAGTACTAGCGGGCACAGATACGCAGTATTTT. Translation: CASSQVLAGTDTQYF.

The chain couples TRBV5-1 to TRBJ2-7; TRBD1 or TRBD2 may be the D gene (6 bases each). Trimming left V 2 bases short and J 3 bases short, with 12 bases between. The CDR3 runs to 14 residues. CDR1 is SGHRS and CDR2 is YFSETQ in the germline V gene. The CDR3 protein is CASSFYGGLYEQYF. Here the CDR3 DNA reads TGCGCCAGCAGCTTTTATGGGGGGCTCTACGAGCAGTACTTC.

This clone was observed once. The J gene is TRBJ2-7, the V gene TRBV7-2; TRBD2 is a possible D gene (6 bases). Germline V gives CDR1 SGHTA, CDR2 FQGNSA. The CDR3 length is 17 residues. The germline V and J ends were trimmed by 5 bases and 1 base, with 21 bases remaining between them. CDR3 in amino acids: CASSPGDGWEVSYEQYF. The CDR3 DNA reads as TGTGCCAGCAGCCCCGGTGACGGGTGGGAGGTGTCCTACGAGCAGTACTTC.

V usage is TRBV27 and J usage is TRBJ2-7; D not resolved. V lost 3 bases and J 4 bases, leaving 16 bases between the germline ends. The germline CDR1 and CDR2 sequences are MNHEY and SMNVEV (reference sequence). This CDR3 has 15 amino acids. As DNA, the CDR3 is TGTGCCAGCAGTTTGGCTTCGGGCACCTTTTACGAGCAGTACTTC. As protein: CASSLASGTFYEQYF.

CDR3 DNA: TGTGCCAGCAGCTTAGACCAGTTGGAGCAGTTCTTC. This gives the protein CASSLDQLEQFF. The rearrangement joins TRBV7-9 to TRBJ2-1; D not certain. V was cut by 1 base and J by 10 bases, with 8 bases left in between. Germline values: CDR1 SEHNR, CDR2 FQNEAQ (reference sequence). This CDR3 comprises 12 residues.

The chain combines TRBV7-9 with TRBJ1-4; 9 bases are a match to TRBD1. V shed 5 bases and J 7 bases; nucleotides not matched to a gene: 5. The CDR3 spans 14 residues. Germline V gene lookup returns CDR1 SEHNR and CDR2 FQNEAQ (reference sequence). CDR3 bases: TGTGCCAGCAGCCCGGGACAGGGCATTGAAAAACTGTTTTTT. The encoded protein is CASSPGQGIEKLFF.

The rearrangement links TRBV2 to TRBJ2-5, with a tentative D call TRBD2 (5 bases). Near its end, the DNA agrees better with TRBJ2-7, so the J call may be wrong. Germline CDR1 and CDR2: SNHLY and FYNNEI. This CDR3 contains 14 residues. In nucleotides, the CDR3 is TGTGCCAGCAGACGGACTCAAAGCTCCTACGAGCAGTACTTC. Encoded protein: CASRRTQSSYEQYF.

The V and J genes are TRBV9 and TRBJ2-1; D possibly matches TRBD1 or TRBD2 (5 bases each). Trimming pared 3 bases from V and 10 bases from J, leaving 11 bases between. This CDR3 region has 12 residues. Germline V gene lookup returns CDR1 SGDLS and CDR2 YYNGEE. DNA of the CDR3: TGTGCCAGCAGCGCGGGGACGGTCGAGCAGTTCTTC. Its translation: CASSAGTVEQFF.

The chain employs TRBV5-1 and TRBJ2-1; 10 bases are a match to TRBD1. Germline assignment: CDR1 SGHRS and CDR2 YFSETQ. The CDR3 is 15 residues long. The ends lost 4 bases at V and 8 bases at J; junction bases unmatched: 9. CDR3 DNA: TGCGCCAGCAGCATCCGGGACAGGGGTATCGATGAGCAGTTCTTC. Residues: CASSIRDRGIDEQFF.

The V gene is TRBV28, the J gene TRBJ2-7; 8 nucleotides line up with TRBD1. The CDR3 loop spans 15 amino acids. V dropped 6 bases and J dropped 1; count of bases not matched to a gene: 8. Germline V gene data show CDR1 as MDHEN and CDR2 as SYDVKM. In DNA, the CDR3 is TGTGCCAGCAGACATAGGACAGGGCTGTCCTACGAGCAGTACTTC. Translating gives CASRHRTGLSYEQYF.

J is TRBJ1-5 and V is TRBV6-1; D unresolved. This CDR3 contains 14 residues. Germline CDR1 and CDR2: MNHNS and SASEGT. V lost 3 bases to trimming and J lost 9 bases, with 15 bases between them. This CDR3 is CASSDAVPVRPQHF. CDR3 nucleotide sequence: TGTGCCAGCAGTGATGCAGTGCCCGTTCGGCCCCAGCATTTT.

The CDR3 sequence: CASSYAGYINEQFF. In DNA form, the CDR3 reads TGTGCCAGCAGTTACGCTGGTTACATCAATGAGCAGTTCTTC. V is TRBV6-6 and J is TRBJ2-1; D remains ambiguous. Germline values: CDR1 MNHNY, CDR2 SVGAGI (reference sequence). The CDR3 runs to 14 residues. V shed 2 bases and J shed 6 bases, with 11 bases lying between them.

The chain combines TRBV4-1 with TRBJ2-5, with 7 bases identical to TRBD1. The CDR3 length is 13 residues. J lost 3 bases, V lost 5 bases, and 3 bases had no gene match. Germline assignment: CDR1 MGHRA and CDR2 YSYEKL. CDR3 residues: CASSSDREETQYF. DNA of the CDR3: TGCGCCAGCAGCAGCGACAGGGAAGAGACCCAGTACTTC.

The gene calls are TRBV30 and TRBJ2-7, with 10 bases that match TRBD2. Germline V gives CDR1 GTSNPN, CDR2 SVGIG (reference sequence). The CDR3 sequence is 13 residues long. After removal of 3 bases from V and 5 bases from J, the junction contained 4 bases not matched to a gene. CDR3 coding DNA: TGTGCCTGGAGACTAGCGGGATCCCACGAGCAGTACTTC. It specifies CAWRLAGSHEQYF.

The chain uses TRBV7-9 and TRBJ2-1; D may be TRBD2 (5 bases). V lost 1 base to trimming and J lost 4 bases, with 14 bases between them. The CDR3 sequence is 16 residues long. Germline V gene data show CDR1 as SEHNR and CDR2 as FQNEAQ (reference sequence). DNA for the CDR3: TGTGCCAGCAGCTTAGTCCCTAGCCCGTCGTACAATGAGCAGTTCTTC. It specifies CASSLVPSPSYNEQFF.

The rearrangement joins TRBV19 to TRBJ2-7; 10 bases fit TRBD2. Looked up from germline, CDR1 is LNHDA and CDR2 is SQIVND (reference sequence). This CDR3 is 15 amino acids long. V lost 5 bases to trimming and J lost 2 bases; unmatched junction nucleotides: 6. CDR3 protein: CASSLTSGKPYEQYF. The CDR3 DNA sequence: TGTGCCAGTAGTCTCACTAGCGGGAAGCCCTACGAGCAGTACTTC.

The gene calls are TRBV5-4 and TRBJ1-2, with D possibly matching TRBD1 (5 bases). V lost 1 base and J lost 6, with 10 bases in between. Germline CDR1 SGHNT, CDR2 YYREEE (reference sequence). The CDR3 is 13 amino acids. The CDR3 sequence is CASSLPGSNGYTF. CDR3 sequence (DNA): TGTGCCAGCAGCTTGCCAGGGAGTAATGGCTACACCTTC. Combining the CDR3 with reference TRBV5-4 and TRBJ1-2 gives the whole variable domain ETGVTQSPTHLIKTRGQQVTLRCSSQSGHNTVSWYQQALGQGPQFIFQYYREEENGRGNFPPRFSGLQFPNYSSELNVNALELDDSALYLCASSLPGSNGYTFGSGTRLTVV.

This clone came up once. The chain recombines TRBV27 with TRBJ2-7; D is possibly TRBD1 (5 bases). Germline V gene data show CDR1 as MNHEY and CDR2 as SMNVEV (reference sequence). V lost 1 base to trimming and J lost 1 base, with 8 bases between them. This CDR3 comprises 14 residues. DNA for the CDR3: TGTGCCAGCAGTTTATATCAGGGTTCCTACGAGCAGTACTTC. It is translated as CASSLYQGSYEQYF.

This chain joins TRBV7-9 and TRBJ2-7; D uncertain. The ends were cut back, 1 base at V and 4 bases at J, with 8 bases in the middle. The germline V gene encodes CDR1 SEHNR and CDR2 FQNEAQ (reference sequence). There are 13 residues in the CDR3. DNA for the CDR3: TGTGCCAGCAGCTTAGACCCCGGATACGAGCAGTACTTC. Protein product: CASSLDPGYEQYF.